Following are 25 T cell receptor beta chains from one sample sequenced in a study of T cells after yellow fever vaccination. TCRdb passed the 5' RACE reads through MiXCR, listing each CDR3 protein once. Here the sample spans 550,000 or so distinct CDR3 sequences, over 15% being singletons. The specimen was PBMCs, collected 15 days after the yellow fever booster vaccination. These TCRs come from a man aged 30-40 years who received the YFV17D yellow fever vaccine.

The V and J genes are TRBV7-2 and TRBJ1-6, with D unclear. The CDR3 is made up of 14 amino acids. The V gene lost 8 bases and the J gene lost 0 bases, with 8 bases spanning the gap. Per the germline V gene, CDR1 is SGHTA and CDR2 is FQGNSA. Here the CDR3 reads CASQSGSYNSPLHF. The CDR3 DNA reads TGTGCCAGCCAATCTGGCTCCTATAATTCACCCCTCCACTTT.

This clonotype was detected only a few times. This sequence joins TRBV7-7 and TRBJ2-3; weak D call: TRBD2 (6 bases). Trimming shortened V by 1 base and J by 1 base, and 6 bases separated the two germline ends. Germline CDR1 and CDR2: SSHAT and FNYEAQ (reference sequence). This CDR3 is built from 14 residues. The chain's CDR3 is CASSLGDCTDTQYF. DNA of the CDR3: TGTGCCAGCAGCTTAGGGGACTGCACAGATACGCAGTATTTT.

This clonotype has a handful of counts. The V and J genes are TRBV5-1 and TRBJ1-1; 7 bases are shared with TRBD1. The CDR3 is made up of 19 amino acids. Trimming took 2 bases from V and 1 from J; bases not matched to a gene: 17. Germline V gene sequence: CDR1 SGHRS, CDR2 YFSETQ. The CDR3 here is CASSFSRYASGQKNTEAFF. CDR3 sequence (DNA): TGCGCCAGCAGCTTCTCCCGTTACGCTTCGGGACAGAAGAACACTGAAGCTTTCTTT. Drawing the rest from reference TRBV5-1 and TRBJ1-1, the complete variable domain is KAGVTQTPRYLIKTRGQQVTLSCSPISGHRSVSWYQQTPGQGLQFLFEYFSETQRNKGNFPGRFSGRQFSNSRSEMNVSTLELGDSALYLCASSFSRYASGQKNTEAFFGQGTRLTVV.

This chain's CDR3 is CASSVEGGSYEQYF. The CDR3 region has the DNA TGTGCCAGCAGTGTGGAGGGGGGATCCTACGAGCAGTACTTC. J is TRBJ2-7 and V is TRBV27; D tentatively reads TRBD1 or TRBD2 (6 bases each). V was cut by 5 bases and J by 1 base, with 12 bases left in between. Germline lookup yields CDR1 MNHEY and CDR2 SMNVEV (reference sequence). The CDR3 consists of 14 residues.

The chain couples TRBV11-2 to TRBJ1-4, with D perhaps matching TRBD1 (6 bases). V was clipped by 1 base and J by 6 bases, with 15 bases between them. Looked up from germline, CDR1 is SGHAT and CDR2 is FQNNGV. The CDR3 length is 16 residues. The CDR3 DNA sequence: TGTGCCAGCAGCTTAGGGGACGAGACAGGTTATGAAAAACTGTTTTTT. This gives the protein CASSLGDETGYEKLFF. The full variable domain, its missing parts supplied by reference TRBV11-2 and TRBJ1-4, is EAGVAQSPRYKIIEKRQSVAFWCNPISGHATLYWYQQILGQGPKLLIQFQNNGVVDDSQLPKDRFSAERLKGVDSTLKIQPAKLEDSAVYLCASSLGDETGYEKLFFGSGTQLSVL.

This chain links TRBV7-2 with TRBJ1-1; D unclear. With 2 bases removed from V and 1 base from J, the gap between germline ends came to 8 bases. The germline V gene has CDR1 SGHTA and CDR2 FQGNSA. The CDR3 runs to 14 residues. The CDR3 sequence: CASSLMSANTEAFF. The CDR3 bases are TGTGCCAGCAGCTTAATGTCAGCGAACACTGAAGCTTTCTTT. The complete variable domain, with remaining parts taken from reference TRBV7-2 and TRBJ1-1, reads GAGVSQSPSNKVTEKGKDVELRCDPISGHTALYWYRQSLGQGLEFLIYFQGNSAPDKSGLPSDRFSAERTGGSVSTLTIQRTQQEDSAVYLCASSLMSANTEAFFGQGTRLTVV.

This clonotype has more than one count but fewer than ten. The CDR3 is CASSPPLRGFYEQYF. The CDR3 bases are TGCGCCAGCAGCCCCCCCTTGCGCGGATTCTACGAGCAGTACTTC. The J gene is TRBJ2-7, the V gene TRBV5-1, with D hard to call. The CDR3 is made up of 15 amino acids. Germline CDR1 SGHRS, CDR2 YFSETQ. V was shortened by 4 bases and J by 3 bases, with 17 bases between the two germline ends.

The V call is TRBV12-3 or TRBV12-4, the J call TRBJ2-1; no clear D gene. The V end lost 8 bases, the J end lost 5 bases, and 16 bases lay between the germline ends. The length of the CDR3 is 14 residues. This chain's CDR3 is CASLIPGPHNEQFF. The CDR3 DNA follows: TGTGCCAGCCTCATCCCCGGACCCCACAATGAGCAGTTCTTC.

Regarding this clonotype: At one of its ends the junction is not consistent with the germline gene, which may arise from a read error. V gene TRBV6-1 combines with J gene TRBJ1-1; D may be TRBD1 (6 bases). The CDR3 length is 14 residues. From germline, CDR1 is MNHNS and CDR2 SASEGT. The CDR3 spells CASREGGENTEAFF. CDR3 nucleotides: TGTGCCAGCAGAGAAGGGGGTGAAAACACTGAAGCTTTCTTT.

The sample holds a few counts of this clonotype. CDR3 protein: CASSPASRPSEQYF. CDR3 DNA: TGCGCCAGCAGCCCTGCTTCCCGACCGTCCGAGCAGTACTTC. The chain combines TRBV5-1 with TRBJ2-7; D is unclear. Germline CDR1 SGHRS, CDR2 YFSETQ. V was pared by 4 bases and J by 6 bases, with 17 bases between. The CDR3 consists of 14 residues.

There are a few counts of this clonotype. V and J are TRBV5-1 and TRBJ1-6, with a weak D call TRBD1 (5 bases). With 6 bases removed from V and 10 bases from J, the gap between germline ends came to 17 bases. Germline V gene sequence: CDR1 SGHRS, CDR2 YFSETQ. CDR3 length: 14 amino acids. The CDR3 loop reads CASTLGVTTSPLHF. CDR3 sequence (DNA): TGCGCCAGCACCCTGGGGGTGACGACCTCACCCCTCCACTTT. The full variable domain, in which reference TRBV5-1 and TRBJ1-6 provide the parts outside the CDR3, is KAGVTQTPRYLIKTRGQQVTLSCSPISGHRSVSWYQQTPGQGLQFLFEYFSETQRNKGNFPGRFSGRQFSNSRSEMNVSTLELGDSALYLCASTLGVTTSPLHFGNGTRLTVT.

The chain uses TRBV7-2 and TRBJ2-1, with TRBD2 matching over 10 bases. Per germline, CDR1 SGHTA and CDR2 FQGNSA. Losses at the gene ends were 2 bases for V and 4 bases for J; bases not matched to a gene: 5. The CDR3 length is 16 residues. CDR3 DNA sequence: TGTGCCAGCAGCTTAACGGGGACTAGCGTTTACAATGAGCAGTTCTTC. Its translation: CASSLTGTSVYNEQFF.

The chain uses TRBV7-2 and TRBJ1-2; weak D call: TRBD1 (5 bases). Germline V gene data show CDR1 as SGHTA and CDR2 as FQGNSA. Deletions cut 5 bases from V and 7 bases from J, with 20 bases between. The CDR3 totals 15 residues. CDR3 sequence reads: CASSPRGPAQVGYTF. The CDR3 nucleotides are TGTGCCAGCAGCCCACGGGGCCCAGCACAAGTTGGCTACACCTTC.

V and J are TRBV7-8 and TRBJ2-7; 13 positions agree with TRBD2. V lost 0 bases, J lost 4 bases, and 3 bases stayed unmatched. This CDR3 is 16 amino acids long. Germline assignment: CDR1 SGHVS and CDR2 FQNEAQ. The CDR3 loop is CASSLAGTSGIYEQYF. The CDR3 coding sequence is TGTGCCAGCAGCTTAGCGGGGACTAGCGGGATTTACGAGCAGTACTTC.

This sequence joins TRBV15 and TRBJ2-1, with 7 bases aligning to TRBD1. From germline, CDR1 is LNHNV and CDR2 YYDKDF (reference sequence). Trimming took 0 bases from V and 7 from J; bases not matched to a gene: 9. The CDR3 totals 16 residues. In DNA, the CDR3 is TGTGCCACCAGCAGAGAGGGCTGGACAGGCAGGAATGAGCAGTTCTTC. Translation gives CATSREGWTGRNEQFF.

The chain links TRBV7-2 to TRBJ2-7; TRBD2 matches at 13 bases. The germline CDR1 and CDR2 sequences are SGHTA and FQGNSA. The CDR3 sequence is 14 residues long. The trim removed 4 bases at V and 7 bases at J, leaving 4 bases unmatched. The CDR3 is CASSWTSGSQEQYF. The CDR3 DNA is TGTGCCAGCAGCTGGACTAGCGGGAGTCAGGAGCAGTACTTC.

This clonotype was recorded at least ten times. The rearrangement joins TRBV4-3 to TRBJ2-3; D is uncertain. The CDR3 length is 13 residues. The germline V gene encodes CDR1 LGHNA and CDR2 YSLEER. V dropped 2 bases and J dropped 3 bases, with 6 bases sitting between them. The DNA of the CDR3 is TGCGCCAGCAGCCAATTGGTGACAGATACGCAGTATTTT. Amino acids: CASSQLVTDTQYF.

This clonotype was seen more than once but under ten times. This chain links TRBV7-2 with TRBJ2-4; D gene uncertain. The V gene's germline CDR1 is SGHTA and CDR2 FQGNSA. V lost 1 base, J lost 6 bases, and 10 bases lay in between. The CDR3 length is 14 residues. DNA of the CDR3: TGTGCCAGCAGCTTAGTAAACAGAAGAAACATTCAGTACTTC. It specifies CASSLVNRRNIQYF. The full variable domain, with the rest looked up from reference TRBV7-2 and TRBJ2-4, is GAGVSQSPSNKVTEKGKDVELRCDPISGHTALYWYRQSLGQGLEFLIYFQGNSAPDKSGLPSDRFSAERTGGSVSTLTIQRTQQEDSAVYLCASSLVNRRNIQYFGAGTRLSVL.

This clonotype was seen a handful of times. The chain carries TRBV24-1 and TRBJ2-3; 11 positions match TRBD2. The CDR3 spans 14 residues. Germline lookup yields CDR1 KGHDR and CDR2 SFDVKD. The V gene end was trimmed by 5 bases and the J gene end by 12 bases; junction bases not matched to a gene: 9. CDR3 region: CATSAVTSGDYQYF. CDR3 in DNA: TGTGCCACCAGTGCCGTGACTAGCGGGGATTACCAGTATTTT.

This clonotype has just a few counts. The chain is built from TRBV27 and TRBJ2-1, with a possible D match to TRBD2 (5 bases). The CDR3 loop spans 15 amino acids. CDR1 and CDR2 from the germline V gene are MNHEY and SMNVEV (reference sequence). V was cut by 5 bases and J by 5 bases, with 16 bases left in between. The CDR3 region has the DNA TGTGCCAGCAGTCCTAGGGTGGACGGGGACAATGAGCAGTTCTTC. The encoded protein is CASSPRVDGDNEQFF.

This clonotype was observed a handful of times. DNA for the CDR3: TGTGCCAGCAGCCAAATTGACAGGGGGCACTACGAGCAGTACTTC. Its protein product is CASSQIDRGHYEQYF. The chain employs TRBV14 and TRBJ2-7, with TRBD1 matching over 10 bases. The CDR3 covers 15 residues. The V gene's germline CDR1 is SGHDN and CDR2 FVKESK. The trim removed 2 bases at V and 3 bases at J, leaving 4 bases unmatched.

In this sample, this clonotype turned up a few times. The J gene is TRBJ2-1, the V gene TRBV20-1; the match to TRBD1 covers 7 bases. The CDR3 covers 16 residues. The germline V gene has CDR1 DFQATT and CDR2 SNEGSKA (reference sequence). V lost 0 bases to trimming and J lost 7 bases; unmatched junction nucleotides: 12. CDR3 residues: CSARDHRGLPLNEQFF. The CDR3 coding sequence is TGCAGTGCTAGAGACCACAGGGGCCTACCTCTGAATGAGCAGTTCTTC.

This clonotype appeared a few times. The gene calls are TRBV29-1 and TRBJ2-1; TRBD2 might be the D (6 bases). V dropped 3 bases and J dropped 6 bases, with 12 bases sitting between them. Germline CDR1 reads SQVTM; CDR2 reads ANQGSEA. The CDR3 has 13 residues. CDR3 in DNA: TGCAGCGTTGAGGGCGGGACCACCAATGAGCAGTTCTTC. Its translation is CSVEGGTTNEQFF.

The chain links TRBV5-4 to TRBJ1-1, with D tentatively TRBD1 (5 bases). With 3 bases removed from V and 7 bases from J, the gap between germline ends came to 13 bases. The CDR3 runs 13 residues. Germline-derived CDR1 and CDR2 are SGHNT and YYREEE (reference sequence). CDR3 nucleotide sequence: TGTGCCAGCAGCTCACGGGTCGACAGTGAAGCTTTCTTT. It codes for CASSSRVDSEAFF.

The rearrangement links TRBV20-1 to TRBJ1-2, with D hard to call. The CDR3 is made up of 14 amino acids. V lost 6 bases and J 4 bases, leaving 18 bases between the germline ends. Germline values: CDR1 DFQATT, CDR2 SNEGSKA (reference sequence). Written as DNA, the CDR3 is TGCAGTGCGGAACTGAAGGGAGGATCCTATGGCTACACCTTC. Its translation: CSAELKGGSYGYTF.